This T cell receptor beta chain was found in a study of OX40 agonist ivuxolimab in advanced cancers. About the research overall: Ivuxolimab is a fully human IgG2 antibody that activates OX40 (CD134). Study-level findings and limits: Patients who responded partially at 0.1-3.0 mg/kg showed clonal expansion ranking among the lowest.

The CDR3 covers 18 residues. As to this clone: The target antigen is unknown.

Produced via immunoSEQ multiplex PCR; TCRdb's table is partial and in-frame only. The repertoire consists of some 66,000 clones, with around 85% occurring once and the leading ten covering under 0.9%. Sampled blood was obtained at baseline, cycle 4 day 1, and cycle 7 day 1. This chain joins TRBV21-1 and TRBJ2-5; the table's D call, TRBD2, has no DNA check behind it. TRBV21-1 is a pseudogene. This specimen was CD4+ or CD8+ T cells sorted from blood, taken in a trial of the OX40 agonist ivuxolimab. This clonotype was obtained from an adult with an advanced solid tumor such as melanoma, head and neck, liver or kidney cancer. In nucleotides, the CDR3 is TGTGCCAGCAGCATACGTCCCCTAATTTGTACACCTCAAGAGACTCAGTACTTC. Amino acid sequence: CASSIRPLICTPQETQYF.